This T cell receptor beta chain was sequenced for a study of shared clonotypes between healthy human individuals. Study results and limitations: The low donor count limited represented genetic and exposure-history diversity. Read depth was anticipated to influence clonotype sharing among donors.

Germline V gives CDR1 SGHRS, CDR2 YFSETQ. This CDR3 contains 15 residues. The V and J ends lost 4 bases and 1 base respectively, with 14 bases between them. Negatively enriched CD4+ T cells were divided by CD45RA into naive and memory. This clone was observed a few times. The antigen remains unidentified. Using immunoSEQ multiplex PCR, the repertoire was profiled, and TCRdb retains in-frame clones only, with some absent. Of 850,000 to 1,200,000 clones listed, roughly 80% are singletons. The material sequenced was memory CD4+ T cells sorted from blood. Subset described: CD45RA-negative fraction. The clonotype originates from a man aged 18 to 35 in good health. The V and J genes are TRBV5-1 and TRBJ1-1; D possibly corresponds to TRBD1 (6 bases). CDR3 in DNA: TGCGCCAGCAGCAGGGACACTCTTGGGAACACTGAAGCTTTCTTT. Amino acids: CASSRDTLGNTEAFF. The full variable domain, its missing parts supplied by reference TRBV5-1 and TRBJ1-1, is KAGVTQTPRYLIKTRGQQVTLSCSPISGHRSVSWYQQTPGQGLQFLFEYFSETQRNKGNFPGRFSGRQFSNSRSEMNVSTLELGDSALYLCASSRDTLGNTEAFFGQGTRLTVV.